This TCR beta chain was found in a study of blood T cell repertoires in COVID-19. The overall study: The samples span acute and convalescent COVID-19 from the United States, Italy and Spain. T cells, B-cell-depleted T cells, or PBMCs provided the cDNA or gDNA that served as material.

With respect to this clone: One end of the junction varies from germline; a read error may be responsible.

The repertoire was sequenced with immunoSEQ multiplex PCR; TCRdb's copy has only in-frame clones and lacks some. The sample records around 450,000 clones, 80% to 90% being singletons. This CDR3 spans 16 amino acids. CDR1 and CDR2 (germline): SGHRS, YFSETQ. This chain connects TRBV5-1 to TRBJ2-6; D not certain. Sequenced input: peripheral blood. The origin of this receptor is a woman in her 30s with acute or convalescent COVID-19. Written as DNA, the CDR3 is TGCACCAGCAGCTTAAGTCCCAGGTCTGGGGCCAACGTCCTGACTTTC. This gives the protein CTSSLSPRSGANVLTF.